These 7 T cell receptor beta chains were sequenced from one sample in a study of blood T cell repertoires in COVID-19 (TCRdb year 2020). Library preparation was by the immunoSEQ multiplex PCR assay. TCRdb took over this immuneACCESS table, retaining in-frame rearrangements with V and J assigned. Such tables are incomplete; in checked studies, under half of the missing clones stem from an unresolved V gene, and the remainder is unexplained. The sample includes under 300,000 clones, with about 90% observed a single time. The ten largest account for about 6% of the sample. Sequencing used PBMCs or T cells enriched from blood (not recorded which). Receptor source: a woman in her twenties or thirties with acute COVID-19.

The V call is TRBV5-1, the J call TRBJ1-2; D may be TRBD1 (6 bases). The V gene lost 2 bases and the J gene lost 6 bases, with 17 bases spanning the gap. In germline, CDR1 is SGHRS, CDR2 YFSETQ. The CDR3 covers 15 residues. The CDR3 DNA follows: TGCGCCAGCAGCTTAACCTACAGGGAGCCCGATGGCTACACCTTC. It codes for CASSLTYREPDGYTF.

The chain is built from TRBV18 and TRBJ1-2; possibly TRBD1 for D (6 bases). The CDR3 spans 12 residues. Trimming left V 4 bases short and J 4 bases short, with 7 bases between. CDR1 and CDR2 (germline): KGHSH, LQKENI. CDR3: CASSLRGYGYTF. DNA of the CDR3: TGTGCCAGCTCACTCAGGGGCTATGGCTACACCTTC. The whole variable domain, remainder taken from reference TRBV18 and TRBJ1-2, is NAGVMQNPRHLVRRRGQEARLRCSPMKGHSHVYWYRQLPEEGLKFMVYLQKENIIDESGMPKERFSAEFPKEGPSILRIQQVVRGDSAAYFCASSLRGYGYTFGSGTRLTVV.

The genes are TRBV27 and TRBJ2-6; tentatively, D is TRBD1 (6 bases). Germline CDR1 is MNHEY and CDR2 is SMNVEV (reference sequence). V dropped 5 bases and J dropped 4 bases, with 24 bases sitting between them. This CDR3 contains 19 residues. The CDR3 DNA reads as TGTGCCAGCAGTCCCTACAGGGTGGCCACTGGCTCCGGGGCCAACGTCCTGACTTTC. Translation gives CASSPYRVATGSGANVLTF.

This clone was observed a single time. The gene calls are TRBV9 and TRBJ2-3, with D possibly TRBD2 on 5 matching bases. There are 14 residues in the CDR3. Deletions cut 4 bases from V and 5 bases from J, with 14 bases between. Germline lookup yields CDR1 SGDLS and CDR2 YYNGEE. The CDR3 spells CASSPSGMGDTQYF. As DNA, the CDR3 is TGTGCCAGCAGCCCATCCGGGATGGGAGATACGCAGTATTTT.

J is TRBJ1-4 and V is TRBV29-1; no reliable D call. Trimming cost V 4 bases and J 7 bases, with 4 bases left between them. This CDR3 has 10 amino acids. The germline V gene encodes CDR1 SQVTM and CDR2 ANQGSEA. The DNA of the CDR3 is TGCAGCGTTGGAGGTGAAAAACTGTTTTTT. Its translation is CSVGGEKLFF.

Written as DNA, the CDR3 is TGTGCCAGCAGTTACGGACAGGGTGGCGGCTACACCTTC. It encodes CASSYGQGGGYTF. V gene TRBV7-3 combines with J gene TRBJ1-2; 8 nucleotides match TRBD1. Germline assignment: CDR1 SGHTA and CDR2 FQGTGA. The length of the CDR3 is 13 residues. V trimming: 6 bases; J trimming: 8 bases; junction bases outside the gene matches: 8.

This chain connects TRBV29-1 to TRBJ2-4, with TRBD2 as a possible D gene (6 bases). CDR1 is SQVTM, CDR2 ANQGSEA, per germline. V was trimmed by 6 bases and J by 2 bases, leaving 11 bases between them. This CDR3 has 13 amino acids. The CDR3 DNA follows: TGCAGCGTCTCGGAGGGCCCCAAAAACATTCAGTACTTC. Its protein is CSVSEGPKNIQYF.